This T cell receptor (beta chain) was identified in a study of identical twins. A single record per CDR3 protein comes from TCRdb applying MiXCR to the 5' RACE reads. Here the sample spans some 570,000 distinct CDR3 sequences, approximately 20% being singletons. A further study also used this sample, focusing on yellow fever vaccine responses in identical twins.

Sequencing was performed on CD4+ T cells sorted from blood. The clonotype was recovered from a woman between 18 and 29 years old in good health.

The CDR3 bases are TGCAGTGCTAGAGGCGAGGGATACGAGCAGTACTTC. Protein sequence: CSARGEGYEQYF. This chain joins TRBV20-1 and TRBJ2-7; a weak D match, TRBD2 (5 bases). Trimming left V 1 base short and J 4 bases short, with 8 bases between. There are 12 residues in the CDR3. Germline V gene lookup returns CDR1 DFQATT and CDR2 SNEGSKA (reference sequence).